A few counts support the clone carrying this T cell receptor (beta chain). This entry is derived from a study of blood T cell repertoires in COVID-19. Study-level background: Samples of COVID-19 (acute and convalescent) were obtained from the United States, Italy and Spain. T cells, B-cell-depleted T cells, or PBMCs supplied cDNA or gDNA.

Germline CDR1 and CDR2: SEHNR and FQNEAQ (reference sequence). The CDR3 is made up of 16 amino acids. Between the trimmed V and J ends, which lost 4 bases and 1 base, there was a span of 14 bases. In the study's own analysis: Amplification from reference gene primers served as the basis for estimated nucleated cell counts. Here immunoSEQ multiplex PCR was the method, and the copy in TCRdb shows in-frame clones only, minus some. That table gives V, J and clone size, and the DNA gave D and trimming. This table has about 60,000 clones, roughly 74% appearing once. Material for sequencing was peripheral blood. This receptor was obtained from a human donor in a cohort sampled during active COVID-19. The rearrangement joins TRBV7-9 to TRBJ2-1; a possible D gene is TRBD1 (5 bases). In DNA, the CDR3 is TGTGCCAGCAGCTATCTCCAGGGTAGGTCCTACAATGAGCAGTTCTTC. Residues: CASSYLQGRSYNEQFF.